The 26 T cell receptor beta chains given below trace back to one sample, sequenced in a study of T cells in Graves' hyperthyroidism and ophthalmopathy. Using RNA transcripts as the source, TCR beta CDR3 regions were amplified. In the first-round RT-PCR of the TCR CDR3, the HTBI primer set was used. TCRdb reprocessed the multiplex PCR reads with MiXCR, giving one entry per CDR3 protein. Of approximately 100,000 distinct CDR3 sequences in the sample, 40% were seen once. Sequencing was performed on peripheral blood or thyroid tissue (not recorded which). These receptors were obtained from a woman between 25 and 40 years old with Graves' hyperthyroidism.

This clonotype turned up a few times. V is TRBV7-9 and J is TRBJ2-7, with TRBD1 identical over 9 bases. CDR1 SEHNR and CDR2 FQNEAQ come from the germline V gene (reference sequence). Trimming removed 5 bases from V and 4 bases from J; junction bases left unmatched: 12. CDR3 size: 16 residues. In nucleotides, the CDR3 is TGTGCCAGCAGCCCCCCCCCGGGACAGGGACAATACGAGCAGTACTTC. Its protein is CASSPPPGQGQYEQYF.

This clonotype was found many times. This chain connects TRBV19 to TRBJ1-3; D is undetermined. The CDR3 contains 14 residues. The germline V gene encodes CDR1 LNHDA and CDR2 SQIVND (reference sequence). Trimming left V 7 bases short and J 2 bases short, with 12 bases between. The CDR3 bases are TGTGCCAGTAAGCCAGCGAAAGCTGGAAACACCATATATTTT. It codes for CASKPAKAGNTIYF.

Comment on this clonotype: This may come from a read error, since a much larger clone is one base off. The CDR3 coding sequence is TGTGCCTGCAGTTTAAAACCGGGACAGGGGACCCAGCATTTT. It codes for CACSLKPGQGTQHF. This chain links TRBV6-5 with TRBJ1-5; 10 positions agree with TRBD1. Per the germline V gene, CDR1 is MNHEY and CDR2 is SVGAGI. This CDR3 has 14 amino acids.

The V and J genes are TRBV5-1 and TRBJ2-1; the match to TRBD2 covers 8 bases. From germline, CDR1 is SGHRS and CDR2 YFSETQ. This CDR3 contains 15 residues. V shed 5 bases, J shed 3 bases, and the junction held 7 bases outside the gene matches. This chain's CDR3 is CASSLLAGHYNEQFF. The CDR3 DNA sequence: TGCGCCAGCAGTTTGCTAGCGGGCCACTACAATGAGCAGTTCTTC. Based on the CDR3 plus reference TRBV5-1 and TRBJ2-1, the full variable domain is KAGVTQTPRYLIKTRGQQVTLSCSPISGHRSVSWYQQTPGQGLQFLFEYFSETQRNKGNFPGRFSGRQFSNSRSEMNVSTLELGDSALYLCASSLLAGHYNEQFFGPGTRLTVL.

The count of this clonotype is one. The chain carries TRBV7-9 and TRBJ2-7; a possible D gene is TRBD1 (5 bases). The CDR3 contains 13 residues. V lost 5 bases, J lost 6 bases, and 14 bases lay in between. CDR1 and CDR2 (germline): SEHNR, FQNEAQ (reference sequence). The CDR3, as DNA: TGTGCCAGCAGCCCTAGGCAGGGTTCCGAGCAGTACTTC. Its protein product is CASSPRQGSEQYF.

The chain carries TRBV2 and TRBJ2-3; 15 bases fit TRBD2. The CDR3 spans 15 residues. Germline trimming cut 5 bases from V and 9 bases from J; bases unmatched to any gene: 6. Germline loops: CDR1 SNHLY, CDR2 FYNNEI. The CDR3 DNA sequence: TGTGCCAGCAGTACTCCGGGACTAGCGGGAGGAACGCAGTATTTT. Protein product: CASSTPGLAGGTQYF. The complete variable domain, with remaining parts taken from reference TRBV2 and TRBJ2-3, reads EPEVTQTPSHQVTQMGQEVILRCVPISNHLYFYWYRQILGQKVEFLVSFYNNEISEKSEIFDDQFSVERPDGSNFTLKIRSTKLEDSAMYFCASSTPGLAGGTQYFGPGTRLTVL.

V gene TRBV9 combines with J gene TRBJ1-6, with D hard to call. Looked up from germline, CDR1 is SGDLS and CDR2 is YYNGEE. V was trimmed by 3 bases and J by 4 bases, leaving 11 bases between them. The CDR3 has 15 residues. The CDR3 coding sequence is TGTGCCAGCAGCGGGGGTGCGGCGTATAATTCACCCCTCCACTTT. Amino acids: CASSGGAAYNSPLHF.

The chain combines TRBV20-1 with TRBJ2-7; 13 positions agree with TRBD2. CDR1 and CDR2 (germline): DFQATT, SNEGSKA (reference sequence). V shed 3 bases and J 6 bases; nucleotides not matched to a gene: 5. The CDR3 covers 14 residues. The CDR3 loop is CSASGTSGTREQYF. Written as DNA, the CDR3 is TGCAGTGCTAGTGGGACTAGCGGGACACGCGAGCAGTACTTC.

The sample holds many counts of this clonotype. The rearrangement links TRBV20-1 to TRBJ1-1; 8 nucleotides match TRBD1. With 2 bases clipped from V and 3 bases from J, the junction kept 11 bases outside the gene matches. Germline V CDR1 and CDR2: DFQATT, SNEGSKA (reference sequence). The CDR3 covers 16 residues. The CDR3 DNA reads as TGCAGTGCTAGATCGACAGGGGCGCGCGGGTACACTGAAGCTTTCTTT. Its translation is CSARSTGARGYTEAFF.

The chain is built from TRBV5-1 and TRBJ2-7; TRBD2 matches 12 bases. With 1 base clipped from V and 7 bases from J, the junction kept 12 bases outside the gene matches. Germline assignment: CDR1 SGHRS and CDR2 YFSETQ. The CDR3 spans 17 residues. This chain's CDR3 is CASSLPPTSGSIGEQYF. The CDR3 DNA follows: TGCGCCAGCAGCTTGCCGCCGACTAGCGGGAGTATTGGTGAGCAGTACTTC.

In its sample, this clonotype was seen many times. The chain uses TRBV20-1 and TRBJ2-7, with 10 bases aligning to TRBD1. CDR3 length: 16 residues. V trimming: 4 bases; J trimming: 3 bases; junction bases outside the gene matches: 12. Germline V gene sequence: CDR1 DFQATT, CDR2 SNEGSKA (reference sequence). The CDR3 DNA is TGCAGTGCTACACATCGACAGGGGGCCCCCCTCTACGAGCAGTACTTC. It is translated as CSATHRQGAPLYEQYF.

This clonotype showed up many times. V and J are TRBV9 and TRBJ2-7; 7 positions agree with TRBD2. The V gene end was trimmed by 4 bases and the J gene end by 5 bases; junction bases not matched to a gene: 9. The CDR3 consists of 14 residues. The germline V gene has CDR1 SGDLS and CDR2 YYNGEE. CDR3 sequence reads: CASSPWREGNEQYF. CDR3 nucleotide sequence: TGTGCCAGCAGCCCCTGGAGGGAGGGTAACGAGCAGTACTTC.

A note on this clonotype: Lacking the conserved final phenylalanine or tryptophan, this CDR3 likely reflects a read error. This chain joins TRBV7-8 and TRBJ2-5; possible D gene TRBD2, 7 bases. This CDR3 has 16 residues. Germline V gene data show CDR1 as SGHVS and CDR2 as FQNEAQ. The V and J ends lost 5 bases and 7 bases respectively, with 23 bases between them. The CDR3 DNA is TGTGCCAGCAGCGTAGGGGGGGGACTACCTGGATTGACCCAGTACCTC. This translates into CASSVGGGLPGLTQYL.

Many counts were recorded for this clonotype. The chain recombines TRBV5-6 with TRBJ2-5; weak D call: TRBD1 (5 bases). Trimming took off 2 bases at V and 1 base at J, with 15 bases between the two ends. This CDR3 spans 16 amino acids. From germline, CDR1 is SGHDT and CDR2 YYEEEE. Here the CDR3 DNA reads TGTGCCAGCAGCTTCCGACCCAGACAGACCCAAGAGACCCAGTACTTC. This sequence encodes CASSFRPRQTQETQYF.

V and J are TRBV6-1 and TRBJ1-5; D perhaps matches TRBD1 (5 bases). The CDR3 totals 15 residues. With 6 bases removed from V and 5 bases from J, the gap between germline ends came to 17 bases. From germline, CDR1 is MNHNS and CDR2 SASEGT. The CDR3 nucleotides are TGTGCCAGCAGCGGCGGGACGGCTAGGCATCAGCCCCAGCATTTT. Translated, it gives CASSGGTARHQPQHF.

In this sample, this clonotype turned up many times. The chain employs TRBV19 and TRBJ1-5; D is unresolved. This CDR3 region has 15 residues. Trimming cost V 5 bases and J 7 bases, with 18 bases left between them. Germline CDR1 is LNHDA and CDR2 is SQIVND (reference sequence). CDR3 sequence reads: CASSVLGPAGQPQHF. The DNA for the CDR3 is TGTGCCAGTAGTGTACTAGGGCCGGCCGGGCAGCCCCAGCATTTT. The full variable domain, with the rest looked up from reference TRBV19 and TRBJ1-5, is DGGITQSPKYLFRKEGQNVTLSCEQNLNHDAMYWYRQDPGQGLRLIYYSQIVNDFQKGDIAEGYSVSREKKESFPLTVTSAQKNPTAFYLCASSVLGPAGQPQHFGDGTRLSIL.

This clonotype was seen at least ten times. The J gene is TRBJ1-2, the V gene TRBV5-1, with D maybe TRBD1 (5 bases). The CDR3 runs 13 residues. The germline CDR1 and CDR2 sequences are SGHRS and YFSETQ. The germline V and J ends were trimmed by 6 bases and 2 bases, with 11 bases remaining between them. CDR3 coding DNA: TGCGCCAGCAACCCCGGACAAAACTATGGCTACACCTTC. Protein product: CASNPGQNYGYTF.

The V call is TRBV7-3, the J call TRBJ2-7, with a weak D call TRBD1 (5 bases). Germline CDR1 SGHTA, CDR2 FQGTGA. The CDR3 loop spans 13 amino acids. V dropped 6 bases and J dropped 2 bases, with 11 bases sitting between them. CDR3 DNA sequence: TGTGCCAGCAGTTACGACAGCACCTACGAGCAGTACTTC. Translation gives CASSYDSTYEQYF.

V is TRBV12-3 or TRBV12-4 and J is TRBJ1-2; 9 bases are shared with TRBD1. The CDR3 extends over 15 amino acids. Trimming cost V 5 bases and J 3 bases; bases outside gene matches: 7. CDR3 residues: CASSLYRGRDYGYTF. The DNA of the CDR3 is TGTGCCAGCAGTCTATACAGGGGGCGCGACTATGGCTACACCTTC.

The table lists this clonotype with many counts. The chain combines TRBV20-1 with TRBJ1-5; D may be TRBD1 (6 bases). CDR3 length equals 16 residues. V lost 0 bases and J lost 10, with 22 bases in between. CDR1 and CDR2 (germline): DFQATT, SNEGSKA (reference sequence). CDR3 region: CSARDRGEDSLGPQHF. In nucleotides, the CDR3 is TGCAGTGCTAGAGATCGGGGTGAGGACAGTTTGGGCCCCCAGCATTTT.

This clonotype was observed many times. J is TRBJ1-5 and V is TRBV16; maybe TRBD1 (5 bases). The CDR3 contains 16 residues. The V gene's germline CDR1 is KGHSY and CDR2 FQNENV. V lost 9 bases, J lost 1 base, and 19 bases lay in between. In DNA form, the CDR3 reads TGTGCCAGTCTCGGATCCCCAGGGCAGAGCAATCAGCCCCAGCATTTT. Protein sequence: CASLGSPGQSNQPQHF.

Points on this clonotype: Being one base from a much bigger clone, this may be a read error. This sequence joins TRBV7-3 and TRBJ1-5; D is perhaps TRBD1 (6 bases). The CDR3 sequence is 15 residues long. Germline-derived CDR1 and CDR2 are SGHTA and FQGTGA. Trimming cost V 6 bases and J 4 bases, with 16 bases left between them. The CDR3 here is CASRTQGVGNQPQHF. The CDR3 DNA reads as TGTGCCAGCAGGACACAGGGAGTAGGGAATCAGCCCCAGCATTTT.

In this sample, this clonotype turned up many times. V usage is TRBV20-1 and J usage is TRBJ2-3, with TRBD2 matching over 8 bases. The V and J ends lost 4 bases and 5 bases, in that order; junction bases with no gene match: 8. CDR1 is DFQATT and CDR2 is SNEGSKA in the germline V gene (reference sequence). This CDR3 is 14 amino acids long. The CDR3 region has the DNA TGCAGTGCTAATGGACTAGCAAGGGGAGATACGCAGTATTTT. It yields the protein CSANGLARGDTQYF.

This clonotype has a count of ten or more. This CDR3 is CASSPDGNQETQYF. The DNA of the CDR3 is TGCGCCAGCAGCCCTGACGGGAACCAAGAGACCCAGTACTTC. The chain employs TRBV5-1 and TRBJ2-5; D may be TRBD2 (5 bases). The CDR3 is 14 residues long. CDR1 is SGHRS, CDR2 YFSETQ, per germline. Trimming took off 4 bases at V and 0 bases at J, with 10 bases between the two ends.

This clonotype was seen ten or more times. The chain is built from TRBV2 and TRBJ2-7; no clear D. The germline gives CDR1 SNHLY, CDR2 FYNNEI. Trimming pared 4 bases from V and 4 bases from J, leaving 5 bases between. The CDR3 has 11 residues. CDR3 protein: CASSVAYEQYF. DNA of the CDR3: TGTGCCAGCAGTGTAGCATACGAGCAGTACTTC.

At least ten counts were recorded for this clonotype. V is TRBV24-1 and J is TRBJ1-5, with D hard to call. Trimming stripped 3 bases from V and 5 bases from J, with 13 bases between. Germline V CDR1 and CDR2: KGHDR, SFDVKD. The CDR3 sequence is 15 residues long. CDR3: CATSDTRHPDQPQHF. CDR3 sequence (DNA): TGTGCCACCAGTGATACCCGACACCCCGATCAGCCCCAGCATTTT.